Listed below are T cell receptor beta chains from one sample, sequenced in a study of vaccination and CD4 T cells after COVID-19. These receptors have no identified antigens. In TCRdb, the PCR reads were re-called with MiXCR into one record per CDR3 protein. The table shows around 15,000 distinct CDR3 sequences, with approximately 44% occurring only once. Sequencing used CD4+ T cells from blood, cultured in vitro, obtained after SARS-CoV-2 vaccination. These receptors all stem from a human donor who had recovered from COVID-19. Both conserved end residues are part of each CDR3. Each record gives: D gene, V gene, J gene, clone size, CDR3 DNA, CDR3 protein. D genes are given only for firm matches. Some rows mark clone size as missing; the rest say once, few, many or name a class of expanded clone.

-	TRBV20-1	TRBJ1-5	medium-sized	TGCAGTGCTAGAGTCCCCAGGGTTATTGGCAATCAGCCCCAGCATTTT	CSARVPRVIGNQPQHF
-	TRBV10-3	TRBJ2-5	-	TGTGCCATCAGTGATGGAGACGAAGAGACCCAGTACTTC	CAISDGDEETQYF
TRBD1	TRBV7-9	TRBJ1-1	few	TGCGCCAGCAGTCACGAACTCGGACAGGGGAACACTGAAGCTTTCTTT	CASSHELGQGNTEAFF
-	TRBV20-1	TRBJ1-5	-	TGCAGTGCTAGAGATCCCGGGGGCGGCTATAGCAATCAGCCCCAGCATTTT	CSARDPGGGYSNQPQHF
-	TRBV7-3	TRBJ1-6	large	TGTGCCAGCAGCTTATCTCTTTCGGCTAATTCACCCCTCCACTTT	CASSLSLSANSPLHF
TRBD1	TRBV4-1	TRBJ2-3	-	TGCGCCAGCAGCCCCCATGACGGGACAGCCCATACAGATACGCAGTATTTT	CASSPHDGTAHTDTQYF
-	TRBV20-1	TRBJ1-2	-	TGCAGTGCTCGGCCTGGGAAAAAGAGGAACTATGGCTACACCTTC	CSARPGKKRNYGYTF
-	TRBV20-1	TRBJ2-1	-	TGCAGTGCTAGAGATCCCCTGGGCAGTATATATGAGCAGTTCTTC	CSARDPLGSIYEQFF
-	TRBV28	TRBJ1-4	few	TGTGCCAGCAGTTTTGGGACTGTGTTTGAAAAACTGTTTTTT	CASSFGTVFEKLFF
-	TRBV20-1	TRBJ2-2	few	TGCAGTGCTCCACGGACAGATCACACCGGGGAGCTGTTTTTT	CSAPRTDHTGELFF
-	TRBV28	TRBJ1-5	-	TGTGCCAGCAGTTTCGCCAGGGGAGGGAATCAGCCCCAGCATTTT	CASSFARGGNQPQHF
-	TRBV29-1	TRBJ2-7	few	TGCAGCGTTGAAGGGGACACCTACGAGCAGTACTTC	CSVEGDTYEQYF
TRBD2	TRBV7-2	TRBJ2-7	medium-sized	TGTGCCAGCAGCGTCACTAGCGGGAGGTACGAGCAGTACTTC	CASSVTSGRYEQYF